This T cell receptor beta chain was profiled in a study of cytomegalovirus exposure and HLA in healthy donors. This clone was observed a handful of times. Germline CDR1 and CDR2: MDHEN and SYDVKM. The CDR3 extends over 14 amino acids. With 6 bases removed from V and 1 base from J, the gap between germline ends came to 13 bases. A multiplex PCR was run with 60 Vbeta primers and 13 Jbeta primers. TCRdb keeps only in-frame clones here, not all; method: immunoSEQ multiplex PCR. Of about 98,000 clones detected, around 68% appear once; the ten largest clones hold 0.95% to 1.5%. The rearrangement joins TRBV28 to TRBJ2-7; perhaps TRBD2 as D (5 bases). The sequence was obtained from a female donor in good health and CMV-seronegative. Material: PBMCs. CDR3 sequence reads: CASSPPGLSYEQYF. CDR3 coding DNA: TGTGCCAGCAGCCCTCCCGGACTTTCCTACGAGCAGTACTTC.